One sample yielded the 3 T cell receptor beta chains listed below, sequenced in a study of blood T cell repertoires in COVID-19. This table comes from immunoSEQ multiplex PCR, and its TCRdb copy is limited to in-frame clones, with some not included. In the table there are over 350,000 clones, around nine tenths of which are singletons. Sequenced input: PBMCs or T cells enriched from blood (not recorded which). These receptors originate from a woman between 18 and 29 years old who had recovered from COVID-19.

This sequence joins TRBV7-9 and TRBJ2-3; no clear D. The germline CDR1 and CDR2 sequences are SEHNR and FQNEAQ (reference sequence). The CDR3 sequence is 12 residues long. V was shortened by 11 bases and J by 3 bases, with 12 bases between the two germline ends. DNA for the CDR3: TGTGCCGCAGTCTCCGGGACAGATACGCAGTATTTT. Its protein product is CAAVSGTDTQYF.

The chain has TRBV5-6 and TRBJ2-3, with 8 nucleotides matching TRBD2. Germline-derived CDR1 and CDR2 are SGHDT and YYEEEE. The trim removed 3 bases at V and 2 bases at J, leaving 8 bases unmatched. The CDR3 spans 16 residues. In nucleotides, the CDR3 is TGTGCCAGCAGCTGGGGGACTAGTGGGTACACAGATACGCAGTATTTT. Amino acid sequence: CASSWGTSGYTDTQYF.

The chain carries TRBV7-2 and TRBJ2-7; a possible D gene is TRBD1 (6 bases). Per the germline V gene, CDR1 is SGHTA and CDR2 is FQGNSA. Trimming shortened V by 1 base and J by 2 bases, and 9 bases separated the two germline ends. The CDR3 is made up of 14 amino acids. The CDR3 protein is CASSLVQGTYEQYF. DNA for the CDR3: TGTGCCAGCAGCTTAGTCCAGGGGACCTACGAGCAGTACTTC. The variable domain in full, with the rest retrieved from reference TRBV7-2 and TRBJ2-7, is GAGVSQSPSNKVTEKGKDVELRCDPISGHTALYWYRQSLGQGLEFLIYFQGNSAPDKSGLPSDRFSAERTGGSVSTLTIQRTQQEDSAVYLCASSLVQGTYEQYFGPGTRLTVT.